This T cell receptor (beta chain) was sequenced in a study of shared clonotypes between healthy human individuals (dated by TCRdb to 2018 to 2021). For the study in its entirety: The cohort included a few men and a couple of women between 18 and 49 years of age. For each donor, three plates each were used for CD4 naive and CD4 memory, two plates were used for CD8 naive, and one plate was used for CD8 memory. Blood TCR repertoires of about 5 healthy adults were deeply sequenced to estimate repertoire size and the extent of clonotype sharing between individuals. Libraries were prepared and TCR repertoires were sequenced by different laboratories using diverse techniques, in order to increase sequencing depth and limit assay-specific biases. Leukapheresis yielded between about 0.85 and 9.5 billion PBMCs per donor.

The investigation overall reported the following: Pairwise subsampling indicated that sequencing depth was expected to affect the degree of clonotype sharing among donors. About 5% of naive CD4, 3.5% of naive CD8, approximately 2% of memory CD4, and about 0.4% of memory CD8 clonotypes were shared across several donors. Sampling was restricted to blood, and TCR repertoires in tissue are likely to differ from TCR repertoires in blood. Compared with non-shared clonotypes, the clonotypes found in all four sorted-subset donors had higher generation probabilities. The small number of donors limited the genetic and exposure-history diversity represented. Rarefaction of sorted-subset datasets indicated incomplete sequencing despite the large sequencing depth. Naive subsets generally had larger estimated clonotype richness than memory subsets.

The CDR3 covers 15 residues, taking in both the cysteine and the phenylalanine. Only the CDR3 region is kept as DNA, spanning 45 bases read in frame from base 1. Taken from the germline V gene (reference sequence), the CDR1 and CDR2 loops are SEHNR and FQNEAQ. Here V drops 2 bases and J drops 4 bases, and the junction holds 4 bases not matched to any gene. As for this clone: Its antigen remains undetermined. The record has no base qualities; no much larger clone is one base away.

The donors were healthy, HIV-negative adults with no recently reported acute infections or vaccinations. Only Caucasian adults living in Nashville, Tennessee, USA were represented among the donors. Magnetic negative selection was used to enrich CD4+ T cells, after which naive cells were positively selected on CD45RA and the negative fraction became the memory subset. Blood was collected by leukapheresis, and PBMCs were isolated by Ficoll-Histopaque density gradient centrifugation and then cryopreserved in liquid nitrogen vapor phase. Analytical flow cytometry was used to check the purity and quantity of every magnetically sorted T cell population. From each sorted fraction, genomic DNA was isolated and quantified by UV absorbance on a Nanodrop 2000c. Using the deep immunoSEQ assay, TCR CDR3 regions were amplified from genomic DNA by multiplex PCR. Extracted genomic DNA from each cell subset was distributed evenly across all wells of several immunoSEQ 96-well plates, and each plate was treated as a replicate. For sorted subsets, about 210 ng of genomic DNA, equivalent to around 31,000 T cell genomes, went into each replicate PCR. Purified libraries were measured with a Qubit 3.0 fluorometer, size-checked on a Bioanalyzer 2100, and measured again with the KAPA Library Quantification kit. Each immunoSEQ 96-well plate was sequenced on its own single-read 150-cycle Illumina NextSeq 550 flow cell. On the study's bioinformatics: Because the immunoSEQ output held only junctional sequences and lacked quality scores, the filtering could not match the filtering applied to full-length reads. To assign V/J genes and CDR3, sequences were annotated against IMGT germline references using PyIR, a Python wrapper for IgBLAST v1.9. Reads were removed for weak V/J assignments (E-value above 1e-6), missing CDR3, stop codons, out-of-frame junctions, or ambiguous translated residues. A V3J clonotype was defined by an identical inferred V gene, J gene, and CDR3 amino acid sequence. Percentage overlap between repertoires was calculated by dividing the number of shared unique clonotypes by the size of the smaller repertoire. Three approaches were used to assess repertoire richness: RTK rarefaction, the Chao1 estimator, and Recon v2.1 estimates of unobserved clonotypes. OLGA was used to compute generation probabilities for all TCRbeta clonotypes that the gDNA method yielded from a few donors. TCRdb limited this immuneACCESS table to in-frame rearrangements with V and J called. A share of clones is missing; checked studies link under half to unresolved V genes, and the rest is unexplained. D and trimming were read from the DNA, whereas the V and J calls and clone size are those reported in that table. The sample profile shows hundreds of thousands of clones; roughly 72% of them were found once. 1.5% to 2% of the sample rests with the top ten.

This clonotype was sampled from a woman in her 30s in good health. The sequenced material came from memory CD4+ T cells sorted from blood. The cell subset or site label corresponds to: CD45RA-negative fraction. The rearranged chain carries TRBV7-9 and TRBJ2-1, and TRBD1 matches 8 of the central bases. For the CDR3, the sequence is CASSLTTGAYNEQFF. The nucleotide sequence is given as TGTGCCAGCAGCTTAACGACAGGGGCTTACAATGAGCAGTTCTTC.